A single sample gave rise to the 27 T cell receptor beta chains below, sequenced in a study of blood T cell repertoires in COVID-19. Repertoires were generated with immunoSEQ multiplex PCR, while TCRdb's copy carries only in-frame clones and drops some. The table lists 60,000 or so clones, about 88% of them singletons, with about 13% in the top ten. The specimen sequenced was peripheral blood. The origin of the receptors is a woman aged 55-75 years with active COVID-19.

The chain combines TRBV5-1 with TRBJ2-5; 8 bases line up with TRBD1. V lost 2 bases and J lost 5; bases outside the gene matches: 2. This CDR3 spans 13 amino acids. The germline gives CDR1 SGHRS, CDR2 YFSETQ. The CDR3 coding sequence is TGCGCCAGCAGCTTCAACAGGGGGGAGACCCAGTACTTC. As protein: CASSFNRGETQYF. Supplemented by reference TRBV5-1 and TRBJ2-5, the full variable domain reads KAGVTQTPRYLIKTRGQQVTLSCSPISGHRSVSWYQQTPGQGLQFLFEYFSETQRNKGNFPGRFSGRQFSNSRSEMNVSTLELGDSALYLCASSFNRGETQYFGPGTRLLVL.

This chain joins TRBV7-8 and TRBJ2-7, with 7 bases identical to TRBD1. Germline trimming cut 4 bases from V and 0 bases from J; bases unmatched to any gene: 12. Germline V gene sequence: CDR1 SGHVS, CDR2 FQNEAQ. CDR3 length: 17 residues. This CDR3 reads CASSSAAGGHHSYEQYF. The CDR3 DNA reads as TGTGCCAGCAGCTCCGCCGCAGGGGGACACCACTCCTACGAGCAGTACTTC.

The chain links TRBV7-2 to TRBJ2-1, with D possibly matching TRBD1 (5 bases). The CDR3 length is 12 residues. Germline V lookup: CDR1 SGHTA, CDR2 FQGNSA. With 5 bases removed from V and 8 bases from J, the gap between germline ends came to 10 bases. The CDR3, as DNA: TGTGCCAGCAGCCTCAGGGTCCATGAGCAGTTCTTC. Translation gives CASSLRVHEQFF.

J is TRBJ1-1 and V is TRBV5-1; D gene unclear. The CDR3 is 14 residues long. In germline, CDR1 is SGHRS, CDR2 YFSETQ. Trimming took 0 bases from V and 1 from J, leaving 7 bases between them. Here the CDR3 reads CASSLAARNTEAFF. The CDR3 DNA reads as TGCGCCAGCAGCTTGGCAGCGAGGAACACTGAAGCTTTCTTT.

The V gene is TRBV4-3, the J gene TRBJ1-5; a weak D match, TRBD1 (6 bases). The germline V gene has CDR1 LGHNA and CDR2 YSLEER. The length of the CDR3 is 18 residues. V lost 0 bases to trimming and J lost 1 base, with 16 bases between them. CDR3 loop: CASSQDAQGQGSNQPQHF. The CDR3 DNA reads TGCGCCAGCAGCCAAGACGCACAGGGCCAAGGGAGCAATCAGCCCCAGCATTTT.

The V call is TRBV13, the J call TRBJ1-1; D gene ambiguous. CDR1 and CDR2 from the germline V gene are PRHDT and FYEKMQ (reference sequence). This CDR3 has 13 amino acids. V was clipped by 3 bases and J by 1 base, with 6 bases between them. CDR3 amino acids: CASSLAANTEAFF. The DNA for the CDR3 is TGTGCCAGCAGCTTGGCGGCGAACACTGAAGCTTTCTTT.

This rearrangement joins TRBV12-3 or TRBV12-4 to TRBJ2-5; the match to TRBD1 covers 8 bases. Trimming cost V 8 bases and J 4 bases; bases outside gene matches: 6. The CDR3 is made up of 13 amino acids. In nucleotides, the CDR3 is TGTGCCAGCGCGGACAGGGCGAGAGAGACCCAGTACTTC. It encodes CASADRARETQYF.

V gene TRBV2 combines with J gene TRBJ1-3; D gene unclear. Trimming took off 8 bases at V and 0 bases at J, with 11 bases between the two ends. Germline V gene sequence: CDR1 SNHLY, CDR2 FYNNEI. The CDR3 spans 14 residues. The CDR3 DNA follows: TGTGCCAGCTACACAGTCTTCTCTGGAAACACCATATATTTT. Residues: CASYTVFSGNTIYF.

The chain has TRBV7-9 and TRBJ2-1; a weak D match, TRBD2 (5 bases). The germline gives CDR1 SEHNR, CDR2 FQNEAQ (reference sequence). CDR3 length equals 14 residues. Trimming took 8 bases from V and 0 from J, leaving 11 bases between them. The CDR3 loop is CASLSGSSYNEQFF. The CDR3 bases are TGTGCCAGCCTGTCGGGGAGCTCCTACAATGAGCAGTTCTTC. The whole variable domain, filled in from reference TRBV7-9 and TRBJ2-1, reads DTGVSQNPRHKITKRGQNVTFRCDPISEHNRLYWYRQTLGQGPEFLTYFQNEAQLEKSRLLSDRFSAERPKGSFSTLEIQRTEQGDSAMYLCASLSGSSYNEQFFGPGTRLTVL.

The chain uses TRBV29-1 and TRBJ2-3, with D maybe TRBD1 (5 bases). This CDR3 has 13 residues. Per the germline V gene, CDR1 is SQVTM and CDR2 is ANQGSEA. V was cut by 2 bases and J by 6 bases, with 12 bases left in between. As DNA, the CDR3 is TGCAGCGTTGAAAGGGGCCAGAAGGATACGCAGTATTTT. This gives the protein CSVERGQKDTQYF.

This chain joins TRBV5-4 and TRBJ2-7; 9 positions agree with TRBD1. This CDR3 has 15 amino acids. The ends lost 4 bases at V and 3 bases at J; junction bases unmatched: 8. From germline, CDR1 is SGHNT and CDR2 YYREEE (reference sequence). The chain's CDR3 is CASSPPGQGLYEQYF. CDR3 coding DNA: TGTGCCAGCAGCCCACCCGGACAGGGGCTCTACGAGCAGTACTTC. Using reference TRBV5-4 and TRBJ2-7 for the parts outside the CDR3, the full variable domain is ETGVTQSPTHLIKTRGQQVTLRCSSQSGHNTVSWYQQALGQGPQFIFQYYREEENGRGNFPPRFSGLQFPNYSSELNVNALELDDSALYLCASSPPGQGLYEQYFGPGTRLTVT.

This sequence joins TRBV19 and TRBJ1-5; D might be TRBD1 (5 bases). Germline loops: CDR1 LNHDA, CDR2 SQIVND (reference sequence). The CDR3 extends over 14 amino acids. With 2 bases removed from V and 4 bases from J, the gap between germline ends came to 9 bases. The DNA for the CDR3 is TGTGCCAGTAGTATAATGGGGCCGAATCAGCCCCAGCATTTT. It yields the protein CASSIMGPNQPQHF.

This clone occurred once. Written as DNA, the CDR3 is TGTGCCAGCAGCTTACTTGGGGCCAACACCGGGGAGCTGTTTTTT. This encodes CASSLLGANTGELFF. The chain carries TRBV7-8 and TRBJ2-2; maybe TRBD1 (5 bases). V dropped 2 bases and J dropped 2 bases, with 9 bases sitting between them. CDR1 is SGHVS and CDR2 is FQNEAQ in the germline V gene. CDR3 length: 15 residues.

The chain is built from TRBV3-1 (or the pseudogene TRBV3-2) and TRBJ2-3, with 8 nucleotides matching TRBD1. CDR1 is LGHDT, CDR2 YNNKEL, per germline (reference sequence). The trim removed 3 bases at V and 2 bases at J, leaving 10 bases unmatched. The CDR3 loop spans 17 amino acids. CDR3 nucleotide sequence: TGTGCCAGCAGCCATGGACTCGAGACAGGGGACACAGATACGCAGTATTTT. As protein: CASSHGLETGDTDTQYF.

This CDR3 reads CASSQAFTTNYGYTF. As DNA, the CDR3 is TGTGCCAGCAGCCAAGCGTTCACAACTAACTATGGCTACACCTTC. The rearrangement uses TRBV3-1 (or the pseudogene TRBV3-2) and TRBJ1-2; no clear D. V was pared by 1 base and J by 0 bases, with 9 bases between. This CDR3 is built from 15 residues. Germline V gene sequence: CDR1 LGHDT, CDR2 YNNKEL (reference sequence).

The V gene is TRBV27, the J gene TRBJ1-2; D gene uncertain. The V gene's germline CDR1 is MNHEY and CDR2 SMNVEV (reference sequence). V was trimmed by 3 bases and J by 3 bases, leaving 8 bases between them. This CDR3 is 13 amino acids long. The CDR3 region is CASSLRSHYGYTF. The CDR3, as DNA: TGTGCCAGCAGTTTGCGAAGCCACTATGGCTACACCTTC.

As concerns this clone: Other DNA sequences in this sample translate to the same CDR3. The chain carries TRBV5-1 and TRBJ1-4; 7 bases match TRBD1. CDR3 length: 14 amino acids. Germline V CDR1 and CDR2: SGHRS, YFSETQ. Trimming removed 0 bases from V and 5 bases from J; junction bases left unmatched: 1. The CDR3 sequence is CASSLGQGNEKLFF. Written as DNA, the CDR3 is TGCGCCAGCAGCTTGGGACAGGGAAATGAAAAACTGTTTTTT.

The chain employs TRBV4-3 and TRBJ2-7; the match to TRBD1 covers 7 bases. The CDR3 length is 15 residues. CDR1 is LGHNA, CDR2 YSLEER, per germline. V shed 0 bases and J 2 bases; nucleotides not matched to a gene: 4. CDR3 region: CASSQEGGIPYEQYF. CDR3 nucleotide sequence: TGCGCCAGCAGCCAAGAAGGGGGCATCCCCTACGAGCAGTACTTC.

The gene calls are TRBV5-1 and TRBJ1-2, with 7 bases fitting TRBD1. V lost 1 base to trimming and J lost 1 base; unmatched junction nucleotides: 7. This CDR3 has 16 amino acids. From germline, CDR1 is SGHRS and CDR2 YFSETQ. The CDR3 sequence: CASSLSRGPLNYGYTF. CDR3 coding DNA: TGCGCCAGCAGCTTGTCAAGGGGGCCCCTTAACTATGGCTACACCTTC. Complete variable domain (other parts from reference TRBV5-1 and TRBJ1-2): KAGVTQTPRYLIKTRGQQVTLSCSPISGHRSVSWYQQTPGQGLQFLFEYFSETQRNKGNFPGRFSGRQFSNSRSEMNVSTLELGDSALYLCASSLSRGPLNYGYTFGSGTRLTVV.

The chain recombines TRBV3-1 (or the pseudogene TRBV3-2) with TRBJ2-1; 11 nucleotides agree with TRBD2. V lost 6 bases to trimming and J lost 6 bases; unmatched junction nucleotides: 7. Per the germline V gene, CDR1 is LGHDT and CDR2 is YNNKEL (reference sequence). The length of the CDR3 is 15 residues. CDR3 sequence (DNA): TGTGCCAGCAGACATAGCGGGGGGGCGGGCAATGAGCAGTTCTTC. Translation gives CASRHSGGAGNEQFF.

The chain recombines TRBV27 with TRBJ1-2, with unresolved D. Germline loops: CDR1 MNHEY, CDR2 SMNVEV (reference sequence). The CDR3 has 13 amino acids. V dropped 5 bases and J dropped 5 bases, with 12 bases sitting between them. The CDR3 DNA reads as TGTGCCAGCAGTACCAACAGTGGGTATGGCTACACCTTC. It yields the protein CASSTNSGYGYTF.

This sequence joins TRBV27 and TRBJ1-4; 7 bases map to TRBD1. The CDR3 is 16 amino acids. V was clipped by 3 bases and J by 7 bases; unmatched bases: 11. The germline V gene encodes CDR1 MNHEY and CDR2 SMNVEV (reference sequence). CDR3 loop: CASSFGTVRSGEKLFF. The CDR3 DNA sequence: TGTGCCAGCAGTTTCGGGACAGTGCGATCTGGTGAAAAACTGTTTTTT.

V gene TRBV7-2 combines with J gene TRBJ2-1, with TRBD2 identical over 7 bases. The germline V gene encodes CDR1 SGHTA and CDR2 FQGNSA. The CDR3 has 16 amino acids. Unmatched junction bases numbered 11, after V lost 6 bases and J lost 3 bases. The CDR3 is CASRPWGGENYNEQFF. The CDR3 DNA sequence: TGTGCCAGCAGACCTTGGGGGGGGGAAAACTACAATGAGCAGTTCTTC. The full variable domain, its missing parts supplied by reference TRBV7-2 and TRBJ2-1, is GAGVSQSPSNKVTEKGKDVELRCDPISGHTALYWYRQSLGQGLEFLIYFQGNSAPDKSGLPSDRFSAERTGGSVSTLTIQRTQQEDSAVYLCASRPWGGENYNEQFFGPGTRLTVL.

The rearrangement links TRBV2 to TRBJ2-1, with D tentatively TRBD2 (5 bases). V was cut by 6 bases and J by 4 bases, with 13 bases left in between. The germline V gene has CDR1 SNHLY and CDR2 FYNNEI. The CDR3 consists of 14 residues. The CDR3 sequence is CASRGADYYNEQFF. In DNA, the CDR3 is TGTGCCAGCAGAGGAGCTGACTATTACAATGAGCAGTTCTTC.

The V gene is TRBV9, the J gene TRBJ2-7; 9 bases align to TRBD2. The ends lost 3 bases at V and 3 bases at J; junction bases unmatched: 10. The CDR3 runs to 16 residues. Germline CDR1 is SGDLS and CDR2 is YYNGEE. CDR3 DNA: TGTGCCAGCAGCGGGCTAGGGCTAGCGGGGCTCTACGAGCAGTACTTC. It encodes CASSGLGLAGLYEQYF.

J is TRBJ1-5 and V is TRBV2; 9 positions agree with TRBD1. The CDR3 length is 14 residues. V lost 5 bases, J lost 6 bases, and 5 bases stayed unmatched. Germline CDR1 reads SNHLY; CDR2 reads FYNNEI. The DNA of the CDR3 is TGTGCCAGCAGTAGGGACAGGGCAGGTCAGCCCCAGCATTTT. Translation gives CASSRDRAGQPQHF.

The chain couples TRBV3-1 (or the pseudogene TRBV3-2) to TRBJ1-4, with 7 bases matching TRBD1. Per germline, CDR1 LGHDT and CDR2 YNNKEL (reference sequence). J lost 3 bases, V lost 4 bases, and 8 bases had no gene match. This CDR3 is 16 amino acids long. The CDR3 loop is CASSLRRGQPNEKLFF. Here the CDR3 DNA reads TGTGCCAGCAGCCTCCGCAGGGGACAGCCTAATGAAAAACTGTTTTTT.